These T cell receptor beta chains were read from a single sample in a study of blood T cell repertoires in COVID-19. TCRdb's table, derived via immunoSEQ multiplex PCR, lists solely in-frame clones and lacks some. The sample shows fewer than 250,000 clones, approximately 90% of them seen only once. Sequenced: peripheral blood. The receptors were gathered from a man in his 60s with COVID-19, enrolled during active disease. The CDR3 runs from the conserved cysteine through the conserved F or W. A D gene is named only where the DNA matches it firmly. Clone size is given for some rows only: seen once, a few or many times, or a class if the clone is expanded.

d_gene,v_gene,abundance,j_gene,CDR3aa,CDR3nt
.,TRBV6-2/TRBV6-3,.,TRBJ1-2,CASSLEGSNYGYTF,TGTGCCAGCAGTCTGGAGGGGTCTAACTATGGCTACACCTTC
TRBD1,TRBV7-3,once,TRBJ2-1,CASSPDRDSLGTYSANEQFF,TGTGCCAGCAGCCCGGACCGGGACAGCCTCGGCACCTACTCAGCCAATGAGCAGTTCTTC
.,TRBV2,.,TRBJ2-1,CASSDSSLVNEQFF,TGTGCCAGCAGTGATAGTAGTTTGGTGAATGAGCAGTTCTTC
.,TRBV11-3,.,TRBJ2-3,CASSLGPEVDTQYF,TGTGCCAGCAGCTTAGGACCAGAGGTAGATACGCAGTATTTT
.,TRBV28,.,TRBJ1-3,CASITQGPGNTIYF,TGTGCCAGCATTACACAGGGTCCTGGAAACACCATATATTTT
.,TRBV4-1,.,TRBJ1-1,CASSQDPPGRSTEAFF,TGCGCCAGCAGCCAAGATCCGCCGGGGAGGAGTACTGAAGCTTTCTTT
TRBD1,TRBV5-8,few,TRBJ1-5,CASSLLGQGNQPQHF,TGTGCCAGCAGCTTGTTGGGACAGGGCAATCAGCCCCAGCATTTT
.,TRBV30,.,TRBJ1-2,CAWNLRGGYTF,TGTGCCTGGAACCTCAGGGGCGGCTACACCTTC
.,TRBV2,.,TRBJ1-5,CASSVTGTNQPQHF,TGTGCCAGCAGTGTTACAGGGACCAATCAGCCCCAGCATTTT
.,TRBV19,once,TRBJ1-1,CASSMARRNTEAFF,TGTGCCAGTAGTATGGCCAGAAGAAACACTGAAGCTTTCTTT
TRBD1,TRBV5-1,.,TRBJ2-3,CASSLGQGSDTQYF,TGCGCCAGCAGCTTAGGACAGGGCTCAGATACGCAGTATTTT
.,TRBV18,once,TRBJ1-1,CASSPQGLGPSTEAFF,TGTGCCAGCTCACCACAGGGACTTGGGCCCAGCACTGAAGCTTTCTTT
.,TRBV10-3,.,TRBJ1-5,CAISESAGAYQPQHF,TGTGCCATCAGTGAGTCTGCAGGCGCCTATCAGCCCCAGCATTTT
.,TRBV9,.,TRBJ1-3,CASSSSPGDSGNTIYF,TGTGCCAGCAGCTCGAGTCCGGGAGACTCTGGAAACACCATATATTTT
.,TRBV5-4,.,TRBJ2-5,CASSERDPGGETQYF,TGTGCCAGCAGCGAGAGGGACCCAGGAGGGGAGACCCAGTACTTC
TRBD1,TRBV27,once,TRBJ1-1,CASNPGDRPNMNTEAFF,TGTGCCAGCAATCCTGGGGACAGGCCCAACATGAACACTGAAGCTTTCTTT
TRBD2,TRBV4-2,.,TRBJ2-5,CASSQDLASGGVPKINQETQYF,TGTGCCAGCAGCCAAGATTTAGCTAGCGGGGGGGTCCCGAAGATAAACCAAGAGACCCAGTACTTC
.,TRBV2,.,TRBJ1-2,CASTLGHLERGYTF,TGTGCCAGCACCCTGGGACACCTCGAACGAGGCTACACCTTC
.,TRBV18,.,TRBJ1-3,CASSESFTPSGNTIYF,TGTGCCAGCTCAGAGTCTTTTACCCCCTCTGGAAACACCATATATTTT
TRBD1,TRBV10-3,.,TRBJ1-4,CAISGGQGAFEKLFF,TGTGCCATCAGTGGCGGACAGGGGGCGTTTGAAAAACTGTTTTTT
.,TRBV28,.,TRBJ1-1,CASTPGVGLDAFF,TGTGCCAGCACCCCCGGGGTGGGATTAGATGCTTTCTTT
TRBD1,TRBV29-1,.,TRBJ2-1,CSASGQGPNEQFF,TGCAGCGCTAGCGGACAGGGGCCAAATGAGCAGTTCTTC
.,TRBV18,.,TRBJ2-3,CASSPGGTSTDTQYF,TGTGCCAGCTCACCCGGGGGGACAAGCACAGATACGCAGTATTTT